This T cell receptor (beta chain) was recorded in a study of blood T cell repertoires in COVID-19 (dated by TCRdb to the early 2020s). At the level of the whole study: The collaborator samples originated in the United States, Italy and Spain and spanned the acute and convalescent phases of COVID-19. The prospective study material was composed of cDNA or gDNA derived from T cells, B-cell-depleted T cells, or PBMCs. Deeply sampled blood TCRbeta repertoires from subjects exposed to, actively infected with, or recovered from COVID-19 were included in the dataset. The repertoires were made available in a free public database intended to serve as a resource for research on the immune response to SARS-CoV-2. Samples were obtained from the ongoing ImmuneRACE study (first 160 participants) and from about 1,300 subjects provided by 6 global collaborators. The sample metadata nearly always contained a de-identified subject ID, COVID-19 status, age in years and sex. Where available, HLA class I and class II types were obtained from metadata supplied by the sample provider rather than from assay-based typing.

Each collaborating institution followed its own protocols to collect whole blood in K2EDTA tubes. For TCRbeta analysis, collaborators shipped samples in one of three forms: frozen whole blood, isolated PBMCs, or DNA extracted from either of those sample types. TCRbeta CDR3 regions were amplified from genomic DNA using the immunoSEQ Assay, a bias-controlled multiplex PCR. The source study handled its data this way. Within the assay, amplification of reference gene primers was used to estimate how many nucleated cells each sample contained. To quantify the absolute abundance of each unique TCRbeta CDR3 rearrangement, sequence reads were collapsed and filtered. For each sample, productive Simpson clonality was calculated as the square root of Simpson's diversity index over productive rearrangements. Held by TCRdb, this immuneACCESS table contains in-frame sequences only and omits some clones. Under half of the omission traces to an unresolved V gene where checked; the cause of the rest is unknown. Clone size and the V and J calls come from that table; the DNA yielded D and trimming. This sample is represented by just over 650,000 clones; over 80% of them were singletons. Roughly 0.25% of the sample comes from the top ten.

Taken from cysteine to phenylalanine, the CDR3 has 16 residues. Only the CDR3 part of the read is kept: 48 bases, read in frame from the first base. This clone has more than one count but fewer than ten. What antigen it recognizes has not been identified. No clone much larger than this one lies a single base away; base qualities are absent. Points the paper makes about the study in general: How much clinical and demographic metadata was included differed by source and by participant, and the metadata was provided uncurated.

The chain is made from TRBV12-2 and TRBJ1-5; TRBD1 is the table's D call, not checked against the DNA. TRBV12-2 is marked as a pseudogene. The TCR sequence derives from a woman in her late teens or twenties with acute or convalescent COVID-19. Material: peripheral blood. The nucleotide sequence reads TGTGCAAGTCGCTTAGCCCGGACCCAGGGCGGTCAGCCCCAGCATTTT. It translates to CASRLARTQGGQPQHF.